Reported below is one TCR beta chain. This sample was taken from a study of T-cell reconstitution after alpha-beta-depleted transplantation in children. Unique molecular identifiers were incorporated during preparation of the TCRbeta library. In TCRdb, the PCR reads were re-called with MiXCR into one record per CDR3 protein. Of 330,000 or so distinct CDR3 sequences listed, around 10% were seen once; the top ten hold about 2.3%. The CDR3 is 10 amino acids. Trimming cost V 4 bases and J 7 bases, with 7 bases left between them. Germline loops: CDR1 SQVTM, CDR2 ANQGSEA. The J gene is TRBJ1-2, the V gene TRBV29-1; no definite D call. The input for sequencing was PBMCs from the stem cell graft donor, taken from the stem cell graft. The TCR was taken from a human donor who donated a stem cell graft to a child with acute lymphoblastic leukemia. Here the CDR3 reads CSVGSGGYTF. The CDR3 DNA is TGCAGCGTTGGCTCCGGTGGCTACACCTTC.